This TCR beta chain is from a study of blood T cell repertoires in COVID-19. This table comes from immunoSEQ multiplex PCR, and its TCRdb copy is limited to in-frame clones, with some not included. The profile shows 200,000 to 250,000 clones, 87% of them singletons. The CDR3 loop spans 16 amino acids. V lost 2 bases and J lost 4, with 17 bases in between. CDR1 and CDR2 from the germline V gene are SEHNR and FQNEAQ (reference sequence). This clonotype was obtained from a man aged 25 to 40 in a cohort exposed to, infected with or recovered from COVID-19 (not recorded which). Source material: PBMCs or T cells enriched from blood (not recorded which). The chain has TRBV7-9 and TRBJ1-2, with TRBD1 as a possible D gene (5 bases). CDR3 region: CASSLLGGGEGYGYTF. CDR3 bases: TGTGCCAGCAGCTTACTTGGCGGGGGTGAAGGCTATGGCTACACCTTC.